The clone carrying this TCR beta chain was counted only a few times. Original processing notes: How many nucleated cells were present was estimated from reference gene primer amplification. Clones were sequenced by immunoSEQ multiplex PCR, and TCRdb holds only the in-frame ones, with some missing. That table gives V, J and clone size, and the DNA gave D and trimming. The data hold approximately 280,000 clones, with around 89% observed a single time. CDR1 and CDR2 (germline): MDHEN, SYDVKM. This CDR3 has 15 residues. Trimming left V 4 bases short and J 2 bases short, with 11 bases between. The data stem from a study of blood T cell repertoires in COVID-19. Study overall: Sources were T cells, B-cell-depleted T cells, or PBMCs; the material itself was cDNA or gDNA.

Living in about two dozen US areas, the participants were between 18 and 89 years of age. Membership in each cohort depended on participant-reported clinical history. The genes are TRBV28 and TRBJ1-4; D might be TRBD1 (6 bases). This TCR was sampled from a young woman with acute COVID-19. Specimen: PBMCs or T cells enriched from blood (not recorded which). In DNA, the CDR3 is TGTGCCAGCAGTTCACCCAGGGGCACTAATGAAAAACTGTTTTTT. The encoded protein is CASSSPRGTNEKLFF.